Reported below is one T cell receptor beta chain. This entry comes from a study of blood T cell repertoires in COVID-19. Trimming took off 0 bases at V and 8 bases at J, with 9 bases between the two ends. This CDR3 is 14 amino acids long. The V gene's germline CDR1 is SGDLS and CDR2 YYNGEE. The protocol was immunoSEQ multiplex PCR, while the TCRdb copy is restricted to in-frame clones and leaves out a portion. This sample carries some 250,000 clones, roughly 88% of them seen once, and the ten largest clones take under 0.95%. This clonotype was obtained from a woman aged 25 to 45 with acute or convalescent COVID-19. The chain joins TRBV9 to TRBJ1-6, with D perhaps TRBD1 (5 bases). Sequences were obtained from peripheral blood. The CDR3 DNA reads TGTGCCAGCAGCGTAGCTGGGGCGGATTCACCCCTCCACTTT. Residues: CASSVAGADSPLHF.